What follows is one T cell receptor (beta chain) and its context. Other DNA sequences within the sample encode an identical CDR3. This sample is part of a study of blood T cell repertoires in COVID-19. Original handling: Amplification of reference gene primers provided the estimated nucleated cell counts. Only in-frame clones appear in the TCRdb table, and some are missing; sequencing was by immunoSEQ multiplex PCR. Clonal size and the V and J genes are those of that table, whereas D and trimming came from the DNA. Found here are roughly 250,000 clones, about 83% of them singletons; the top ten hold about 1.5%. Germline assignment: CDR1 MDHEN and CDR2 SYDVKM. The CDR3 has 16 amino acids. Trimming at V came to 6 bases and at J to 6 bases, leaving 9 bases not matched to a gene.

Sequencing was done on a sample of peripheral blood. V and J are TRBV28 and TRBJ1-5; 12 nucleotides match TRBD1. This sequence originates from a woman aged 40 to 50 who had recovered from COVID-19. The CDR3 reads CASSSPGQGAGQPQHF. The CDR3, as DNA: TGTGCCAGCAGCTCTCCGGGACAGGGGGCAGGTCAGCCCCAGCATTTT.